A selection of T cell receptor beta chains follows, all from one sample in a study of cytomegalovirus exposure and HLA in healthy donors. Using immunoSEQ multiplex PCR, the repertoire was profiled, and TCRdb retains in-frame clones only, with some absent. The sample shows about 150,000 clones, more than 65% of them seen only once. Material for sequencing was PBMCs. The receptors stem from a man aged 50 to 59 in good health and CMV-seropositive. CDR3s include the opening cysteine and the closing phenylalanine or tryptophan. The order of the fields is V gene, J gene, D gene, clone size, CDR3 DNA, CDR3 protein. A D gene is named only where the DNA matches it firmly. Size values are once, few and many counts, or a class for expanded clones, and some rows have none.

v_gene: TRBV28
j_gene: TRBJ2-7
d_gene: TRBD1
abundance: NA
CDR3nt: TGTGCCAGCAGACGGACAGGGGCGCAGTACTTC
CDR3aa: CASRRTGAQYF

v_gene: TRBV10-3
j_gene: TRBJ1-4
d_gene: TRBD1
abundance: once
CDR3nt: TGTGCCATCAGTGATCCAGGGGGGACTAATGAAAAACTGTTTTTT
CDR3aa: CAISDPGGTNEKLFF

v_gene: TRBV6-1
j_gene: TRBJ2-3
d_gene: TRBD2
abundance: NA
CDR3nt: TGTGCCAGCAGTGAAGCCCCGGGGGGGGTTGATACGCAGTATTTT
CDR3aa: CASSEAPGGVDTQYF

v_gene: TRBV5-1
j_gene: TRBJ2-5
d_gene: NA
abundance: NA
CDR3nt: TGCGCCAGCAGCTTGGGGCAGGTACAAGAGACCCAGTACTTC
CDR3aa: CASSLGQVQETQYF

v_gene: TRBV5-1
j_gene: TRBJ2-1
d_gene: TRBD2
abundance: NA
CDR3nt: TGCGCCAGCAGCGATCTAGCGGGAGGGGATGAGCAGTTCTTC
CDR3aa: CASSDLAGGDEQFF

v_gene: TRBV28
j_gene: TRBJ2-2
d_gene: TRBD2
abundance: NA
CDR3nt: TGTGCCAGCAGTTTCGGGACTAGCGGGTCCGGGGAGCTGTTTTTT
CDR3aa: CASSFGTSGSGELFF

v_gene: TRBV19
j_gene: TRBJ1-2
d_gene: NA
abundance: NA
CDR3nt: TGTGCCAGTAGTACCCAGGGAGGCCGACCTGGCTACACCTTC
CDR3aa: CASSTQGGRPGYTF

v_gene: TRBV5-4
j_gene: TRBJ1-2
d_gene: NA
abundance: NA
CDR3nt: TGTGCCAGCAGCTTCAAGGGGGAAAACTATGGCTACACCTTC
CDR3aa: CASSFKGENYGYTF

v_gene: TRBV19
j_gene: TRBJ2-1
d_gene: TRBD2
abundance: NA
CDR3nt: TGTGCCAGTAGACTAGCGGGAGTTGACAATGAGCAGTTCTTC
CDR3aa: CASRLAGVDNEQFF

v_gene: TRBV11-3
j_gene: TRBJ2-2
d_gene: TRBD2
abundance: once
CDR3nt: TGTGCCACCGGGGGGATAGGACAACGGGTCGGGGAGCTGTTTTTT
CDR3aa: CATGGIGQRVGELFF

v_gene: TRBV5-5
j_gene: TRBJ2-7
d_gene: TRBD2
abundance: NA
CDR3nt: TGTGCCAGCAGTACTACTAGCGGATATGCCTACGAGCAGTACTTC
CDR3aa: CASSTTSGYAYEQYF

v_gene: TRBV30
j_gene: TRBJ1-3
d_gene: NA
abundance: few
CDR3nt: TGTGCCTGGGGCGGAGGGGCCCTCTCTGGAAACACCATATATTTT
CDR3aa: CAWGGGALSGNTIYF

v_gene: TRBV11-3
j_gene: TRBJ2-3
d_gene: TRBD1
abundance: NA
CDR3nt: TGTGCCAGCAGCTTAGGGGGACAGCGCACAGATACGCAGTATTTT
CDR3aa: CASSLGGQRTDTQYF

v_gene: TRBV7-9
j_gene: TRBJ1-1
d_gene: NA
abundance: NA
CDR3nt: TGTGCCAGCAGCTTAGCGTGGCGGACTGAAGCTTTCTTT
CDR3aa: CASSLAWRTEAFF

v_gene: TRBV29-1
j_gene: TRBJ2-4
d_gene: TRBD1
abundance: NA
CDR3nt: TGCAGCGCTGGACAGGGACTGGGCATTCAGTACTTC
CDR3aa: CSAGQGLGIQYF

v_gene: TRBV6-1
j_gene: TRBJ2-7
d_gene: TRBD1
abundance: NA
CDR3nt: TGTGCCAGCAGTGAAGCTTGGACAGGGAACGAGCAGTACTTC
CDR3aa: CASSEAWTGNEQYF

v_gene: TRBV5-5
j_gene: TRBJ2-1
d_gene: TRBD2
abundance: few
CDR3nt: TGTGCCAGCAGCCCCAAACTAGCGGAAAACAATGAGCAGTTCTTC
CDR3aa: CASSPKLAENNEQFF

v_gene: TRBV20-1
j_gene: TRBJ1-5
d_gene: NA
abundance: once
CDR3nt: TGCAGCGCGGGGGGCTCCCAGCCCCAGCATTTT
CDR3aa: CSAGGSQPQHF

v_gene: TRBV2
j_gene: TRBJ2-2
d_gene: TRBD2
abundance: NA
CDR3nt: TGTGCCAGCAGGGGGGACTATTACACCGGGGAGCTGTTTTTT
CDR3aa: CASRGDYYTGELFF

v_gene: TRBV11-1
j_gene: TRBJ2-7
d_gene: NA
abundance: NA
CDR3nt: TGTGCCAGCAGCCGGGTCGGGAACTCCTACGAGCAGTACTTC
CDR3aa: CASSRVGNSYEQYF

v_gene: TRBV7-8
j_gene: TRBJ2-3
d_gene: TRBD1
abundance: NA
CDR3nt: TGTGCCAGCAGCTTCGGACAGGGCGCAGATACGCAGTATTTT
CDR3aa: CASSFGQGADTQYF

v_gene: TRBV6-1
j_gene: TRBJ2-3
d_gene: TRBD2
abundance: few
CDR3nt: TGTGCCAGCAGTGAAGTGATAGCGGGAGGGCCGGATACGCAGTATTTT
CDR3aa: CASSEVIAGGPDTQYF

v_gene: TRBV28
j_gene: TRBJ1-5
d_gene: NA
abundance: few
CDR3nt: TGTGCCAGCGGCCTGAGGAGGGTTAGCAATCAGCCCCAGCATTTT
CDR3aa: CASGLRRVSNQPQHF

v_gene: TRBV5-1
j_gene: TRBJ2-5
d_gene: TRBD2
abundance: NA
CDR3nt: TGCGCCAGCAGCATGAGACTAGCGGGAGTCCAACAAGAGACCCAGTACTTC
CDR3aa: CASSMRLAGVQQETQYF

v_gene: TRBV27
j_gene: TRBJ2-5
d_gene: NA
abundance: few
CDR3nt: TGTGCCAGCAGTCCCTGGACAGTGAAGTACCAAGAGACCCAGTACTTC
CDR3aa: CASSPWTVKYQETQYF

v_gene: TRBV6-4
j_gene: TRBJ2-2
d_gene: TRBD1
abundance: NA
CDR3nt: TGTGCCAGCAGCCCGGGACAGGTTGACACCGGGGAGCTGTTTTTT
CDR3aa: CASSPGQVDTGELFF

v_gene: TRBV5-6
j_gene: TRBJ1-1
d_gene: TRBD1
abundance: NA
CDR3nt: TGTGCCAGCAGCTTGGGGACAGGCATGAACACTGAAGCTTTCTTT
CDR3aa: CASSLGTGMNTEAFF

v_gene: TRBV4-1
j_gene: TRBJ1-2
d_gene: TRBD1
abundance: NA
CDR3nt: TGCGCCAGCAGCCAACAGGGACAGGGCAATGGCTACACCTTC
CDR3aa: CASSQQGQGNGYTF

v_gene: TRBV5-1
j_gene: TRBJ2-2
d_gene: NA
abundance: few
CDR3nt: TGCGCCAGCAGCTTATCCCAGGCTTACACCGGGGAGCTGTTTTTT
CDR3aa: CASSLSQAYTGELFF

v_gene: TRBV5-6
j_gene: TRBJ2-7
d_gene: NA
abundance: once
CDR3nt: TGTGCCAGCAGCCCCGGACTGTACTCCTACGAGCAGTACTTC
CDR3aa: CASSPGLYSYEQYF

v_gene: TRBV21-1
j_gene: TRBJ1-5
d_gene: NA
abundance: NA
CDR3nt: TGTGCCAGCAGCAAAGACCGATCGGGGGAGAGCAATCAGCCCCAGCATTTT
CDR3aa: CASSKDRSGESNQPQHF

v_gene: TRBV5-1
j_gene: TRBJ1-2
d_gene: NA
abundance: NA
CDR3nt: TGCGCCAGCAGAAGGGAGGGAGATGGCTACACCTTC
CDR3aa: CASRREGDGYTF

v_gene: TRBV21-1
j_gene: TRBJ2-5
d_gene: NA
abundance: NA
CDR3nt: TGTGCCAGCAGCAAAGGAAGACAGGGCCCGGGTTTGGGGCCAAGGGAGACCCAGTACTTC
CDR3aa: CASSKGRQGPGLGPRETQYF

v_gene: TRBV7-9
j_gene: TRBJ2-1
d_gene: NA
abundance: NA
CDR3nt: TGTTCCAGCACCTCAGGGTGGATTGAGCAGTTCTTC
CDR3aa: CSSTSGWIEQFF

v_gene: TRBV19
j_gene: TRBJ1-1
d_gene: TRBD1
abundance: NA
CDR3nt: TGTGCCACCCGGGACAGCGGTTTGAACACTGAAGCTTTCTTT
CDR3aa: CATRDSGLNTEAFF

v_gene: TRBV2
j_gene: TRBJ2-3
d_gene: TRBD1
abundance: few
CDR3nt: TGTGCCAGCAACTGGGACAGAGACACAGATACGCAGTATTTT
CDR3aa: CASNWDRDTDTQYF

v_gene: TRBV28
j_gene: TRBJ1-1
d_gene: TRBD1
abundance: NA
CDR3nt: TGTGCCAGCAGTTTGACAGGGTTCATGGGGTACACTGAAGCTTTCTTT
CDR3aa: CASSLTGFMGYTEAFF

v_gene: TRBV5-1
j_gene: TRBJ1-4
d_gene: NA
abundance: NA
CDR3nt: TGCGCCAGCAGCTCACAGACTAATGAAAAACTGTTTTTT
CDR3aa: CASSSQTNEKLFF

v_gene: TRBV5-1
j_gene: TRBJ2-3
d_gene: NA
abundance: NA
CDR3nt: TGCGCCAGCAGCTCCGACGGAGGGAACACAGATACGCAGTATTTT
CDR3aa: CASSSDGGNTDTQYF

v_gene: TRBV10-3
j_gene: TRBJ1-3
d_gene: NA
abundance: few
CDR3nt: TGTGCCATCAGTGAGCCCGGGAACCGTGACACCATATATTTT
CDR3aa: CAISEPGNRDTIYF

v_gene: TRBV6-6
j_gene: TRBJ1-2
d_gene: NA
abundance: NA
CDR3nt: TGTGCCAGCAGTTACTCGGGGGGGAACTATGGCTACACCTTC
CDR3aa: CASSYSGGNYGYTF

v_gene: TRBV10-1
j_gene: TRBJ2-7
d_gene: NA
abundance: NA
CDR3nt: TGCGCCAGCAGCGGGAGCTGGGGTTACGAGCAGTACTTC
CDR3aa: CASSGSWGYEQYF

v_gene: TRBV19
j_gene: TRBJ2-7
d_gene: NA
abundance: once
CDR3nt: TGTGCCAGTAGCCGCCAGGGGATGTCCTACGAGCAGTACTTC
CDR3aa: CASSRQGMSYEQYF

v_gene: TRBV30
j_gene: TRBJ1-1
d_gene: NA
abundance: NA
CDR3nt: TGTGCCTGGACCCCCTATGGGCGGCTGAGGGACACTGAAGCTTTCTTT
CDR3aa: CAWTPYGRLRDTEAFF

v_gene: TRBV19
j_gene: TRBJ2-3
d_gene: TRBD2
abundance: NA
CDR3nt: TGTGCCAGTAGTAAGGGAGCGGGAGTACCAGATACGCAGTATTTT
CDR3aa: CASSKGAGVPDTQYF